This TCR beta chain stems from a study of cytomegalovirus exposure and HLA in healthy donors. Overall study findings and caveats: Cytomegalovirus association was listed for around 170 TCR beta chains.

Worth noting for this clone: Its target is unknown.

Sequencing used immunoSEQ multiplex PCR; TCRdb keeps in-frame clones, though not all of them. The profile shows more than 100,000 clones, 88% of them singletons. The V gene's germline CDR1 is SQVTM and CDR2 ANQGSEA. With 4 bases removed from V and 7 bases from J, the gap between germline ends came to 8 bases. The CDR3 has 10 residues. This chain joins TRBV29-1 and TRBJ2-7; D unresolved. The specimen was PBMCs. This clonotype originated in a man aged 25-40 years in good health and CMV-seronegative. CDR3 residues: CSVGYGEQYF. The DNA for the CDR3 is TGCAGCGTTGGATACGGGGAGCAGTACTTC.